This T cell receptor (beta chain) was identified in a study of identical twins. The CDR3 totals 15 residues. The germline gives CDR1 MNHEY, CDR2 SVGAGI. Deletions cut 2 bases from V and 4 bases from J, with 15 bases between. MiXCR, run by TCRdb on the 5' RACE reads, gives a single entry per CDR3 protein. The profile shows some 730,000 distinct CDR3 sequences, about 20% of them singletons. A further study also used this sample, focusing on T cells expressing NK-cell markers.

Sequencing was performed on PBMCs. This clonotype was obtained from a woman aged 18 to 35 in good health. The V and J genes are TRBV6-5 and TRBJ2-7, with D tentatively TRBD1 (6 bases). CDR3 amino acids: CASSYATGVGYEQYF. The DNA of the CDR3 is TGTGCCAGCAGTTACGCGACAGGAGTAGGGTACGAGCAGTACTTC.